A few counts support the clone carrying this T cell receptor beta chain. Its matching antigen is unknown. Isolation yielded PBMCs, at least 6.5 million per sample, in every case. Then a second PCR, running roughly 7 to 11 cycles, was carried out with a sample-barcoded 5' primer and a J-beta primer mix. TCRdb independently ran MiXCR on the 5' RACE reads; one entry per CDR3 protein. The data show fewer than 1.5 million distinct CDR3 sequences, around 39% seen once. These data are taken from a study of blood T cells in healthy people across ages. Points from the study as a whole: Getting older went along with TCR beta diversity per million T cells dropping roughly linearly. It was found that TCR beta diversity correlated strongly with the percentage of naive T cells. Estimates drawn from one million T cells were deemed to understate diversity.

Germline assignment: CDR1 ENHRY and CDR2 SYGVKD. V shed 0 bases and J 4 bases; nucleotides not matched to a gene: 9. CDR3 size: 17 residues. The sequence came from a woman under 30 in good health. This chain links TRBV10-3 with TRBJ2-1; TRBD2 aligns across 7 bases. Sequenced: blood. The CDR3: CAISESVQAGRYNEQFF. Written as DNA, the CDR3 is TGTGCCATCAGTGAGTCAGTACAAGCGGGAAGGTACAATGAGCAGTTCTTC.